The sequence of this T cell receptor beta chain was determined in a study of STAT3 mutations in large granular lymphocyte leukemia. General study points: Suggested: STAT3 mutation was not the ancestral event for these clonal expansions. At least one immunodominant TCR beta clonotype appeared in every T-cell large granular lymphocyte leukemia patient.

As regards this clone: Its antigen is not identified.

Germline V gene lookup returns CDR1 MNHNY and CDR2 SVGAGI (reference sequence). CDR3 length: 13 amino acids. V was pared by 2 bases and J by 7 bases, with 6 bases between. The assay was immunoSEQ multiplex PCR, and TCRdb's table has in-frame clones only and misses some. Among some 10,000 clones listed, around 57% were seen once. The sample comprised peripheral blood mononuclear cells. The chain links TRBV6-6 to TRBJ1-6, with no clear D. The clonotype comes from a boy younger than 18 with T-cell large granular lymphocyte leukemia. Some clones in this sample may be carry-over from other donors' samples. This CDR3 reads CASSYGTNSPLHF. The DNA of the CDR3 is TGTGCCAGCAGTTACGGCACGAATTCACCCCTCCACTTT.